This TCR beta chain was captured by sequencing in a study of long-term antiretroviral therapy in people with HIV (dated by TCRdb to 2022 to 2024). A note on the overall study: The earliest samples were collected roughly a decade before the 2015 WHO recommendation for immediate ART, at a time when ART was usually postponed until CD4 counts fell. A retrospective serial study tested whether changes in peripheral blood TRB repertoire composition and diversity were associated with ART initiation and durable HIV suppression. A total of fewer than 250 cryopreserved PBMC samples came from 30 or so adults with confirmed HIV infection and were collected serially over a mean of about six years (range 1-12). About a third of the roughly 30 participants with HIV were female. No cross-contamination during QIAcube processing was shown when test extractions of a monoclonal T-cell line were performed alongside about 30 polyclonal samples.

Overall study outcomes, separate from this receptor: Unsorted PBMC were profiled instead of sorted CD4+ and CD8+ T cells because pre-ART samples had limited cell numbers. Starting ART was linked to a significant rise in TRB diversity, yet even with long-term ART the diversity remained significantly lower than in transplant donor controls. Inferences about post-ART repertoire changes were limited because no data were available on ART adherence, viral resistance or therapy changes. CDR3 length ranges in HIV repertoires were narrower than in controls, and network structure suggested an antigen-experienced repertoire with only a slight naive shift after ART. The repertoire was dominated across all time points by expanded TRB clones identified before ART initiation, although this dominance was seen to fluctuate and to decrease in many PLHIV after ART. Samples dated from the mid-2000s to the late 2010s, and the ART regimens used may be less effective than current ones. Owing to limited PBMC availability, only the TCR beta chain was sequenced, without alpha chain pairing.

The immunoSEQ hsTCRB v3.0 assay was used at survey level resolution to sequence the TRB variable region. The targeted TRB sequencing depth was roughly 40,000-50,000 T-cell genomes per sample. Pooled TRB libraries were sequenced on an Illumina MiSeq with a v3 150-cycle kit. On the study's bioinformatics: Repertoire analysis was performed in R inside a reproducible Nextflow workflow that covered QC, data transformation and analysis. LymphoSeq2, an R package for exploring AIRR-Seq data, was used to implement the custom analyses. A few samples yielding fewer than 5000 total TRB sequences were excluded, leaving 188 analyzed HIV repertoires. Of the roughly 180 retained HIV repertoires, about 59 were collected before and around 130 after ART initiation. Each repertoire was downsampled to 5000 TRB nucleotide sequences, and summary statistics were averaged across 100 downsampling iterations. TRB sequences were retained for analysis only if CDR3 regions of at least seven amino acids were present. Diversity was measured with a Shannon entropy-derived clonality score and the Gini coefficient. Repertoire networks linked the top 5000 CDR3 amino acid sequences whenever two sequences differed by an edit distance of one. For TRB CDR3 amino acid sequences, GLIPH2 was used to predict antigen specificity groups and MHC restriction. CDR3 amino acid sequences were matched against VDJdb and McPAS-TCR to flag known CMV, EBV, HIV or tissue antigen associations. Pre-ART, post-ART and control groups were compared with Wilcoxon signed-rank tests and Holm-Bonferroni correction. TCRdb obtained this table from immuneACCESS and retained in-frame rearrangements with V and J assigned. These tables miss some clones; where compared with another copy, unresolved V genes account for less than half of the shortfall, and the remainder is unexplained. Clonal size and the V and J genes are those of that table, whereas D and trimming came from the DNA. This sample comprises about 29,000 clones, roughly 80% of them detected only once. Approximately 8.3% of the sample goes to the ten largest clones.

Comments on this clone: The antigen it binds to is not known. Base qualities were left out, and no much larger clone turns up one base away.

Inclusion was restricted to participants for whom at least one PBMC sample before ART initiation and at least two post-ART samples were available. All participants with HIV were treated in the United States of America. Before DNA extraction, cryopreserved samples containing about 0.9-11 million PBMC were thawed and washed. At the time of the earliest PBMC sample, participants with HIV were aged between roughly 23 and 60 years. Each participant contributed PBMC samples from 1-4 timepoints before ART initiation and 2-8 timepoints after ART initiation, with a median of 7 samples. Serial HIV viral load, CD4+ T-cell count, ART history and demographic data were obtained for every participant. Using a Qiagen kit on a QIAcube, genomic DNA was extracted from unsorted PBMC, with samples processed in batches of 12. The germline V gene yields SGHNT for CDR1 and YENEEA for CDR2. The CDR3 contains 13 residues, cysteine and phenylalanine counted. Solely the CDR3 DNA is kept, with 39 bases framed from the first base. V gives up 2 bases and J gives up 1 base, and the segment between their germline ends measures 5 bases.

This receptor was identified in a middle-aged man with HIV. This specimen was unsorted PBMCs, taken 3 years after starting antiretroviral therapy. The rearranged segments are TRBV11-3 and TRBJ2-5; the D gene identity is not certain. The CDR3 here reads CASSLRIQETQYF. The DNA sequence is TGTGCCAGCAGCTTACGGATCCAAGAGACCCAGTACTTC.